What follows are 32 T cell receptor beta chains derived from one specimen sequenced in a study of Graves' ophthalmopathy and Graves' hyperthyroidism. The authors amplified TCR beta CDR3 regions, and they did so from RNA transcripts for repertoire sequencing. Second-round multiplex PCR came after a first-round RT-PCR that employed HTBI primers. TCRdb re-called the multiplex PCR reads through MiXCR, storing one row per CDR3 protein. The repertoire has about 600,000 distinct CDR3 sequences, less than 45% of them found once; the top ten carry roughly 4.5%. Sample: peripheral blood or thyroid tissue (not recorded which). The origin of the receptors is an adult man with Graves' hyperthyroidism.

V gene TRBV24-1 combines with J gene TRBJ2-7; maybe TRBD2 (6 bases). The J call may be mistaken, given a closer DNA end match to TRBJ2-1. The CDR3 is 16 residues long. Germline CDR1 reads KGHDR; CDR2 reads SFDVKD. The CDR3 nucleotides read TGTGCCACCAGTGACGGCGGGGTAAGCTCCTACAATGAGCAGTTCTTC. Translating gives CATSDGGVSSYNEQFF.

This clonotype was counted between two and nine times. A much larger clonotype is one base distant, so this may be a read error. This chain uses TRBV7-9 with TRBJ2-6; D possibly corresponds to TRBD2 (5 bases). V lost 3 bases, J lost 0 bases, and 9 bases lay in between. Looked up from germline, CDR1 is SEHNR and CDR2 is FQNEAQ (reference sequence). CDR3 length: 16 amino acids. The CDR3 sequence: CASSFREHSGANVLTF. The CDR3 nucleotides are TGTGCCAGCAGCTTCCGGGAACACTCTGGGGCCAACGTCCTGACTTTC.

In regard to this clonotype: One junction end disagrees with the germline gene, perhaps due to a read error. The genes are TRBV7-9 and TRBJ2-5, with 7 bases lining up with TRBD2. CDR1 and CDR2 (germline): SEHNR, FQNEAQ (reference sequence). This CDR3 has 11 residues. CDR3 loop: CASRRGNEQSF. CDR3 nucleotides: TGTGCCAGCAGGCGGGGGAATGAGCAGTCCTTC.

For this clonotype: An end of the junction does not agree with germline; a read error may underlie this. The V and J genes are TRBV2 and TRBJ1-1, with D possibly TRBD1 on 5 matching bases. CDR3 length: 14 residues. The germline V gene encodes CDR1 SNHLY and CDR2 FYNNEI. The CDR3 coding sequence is TGTGCCAGCACCCCCGGGACGGGGAACGCTGAAGCTTTCTTT. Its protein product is CASTPGTGNAEAFF.

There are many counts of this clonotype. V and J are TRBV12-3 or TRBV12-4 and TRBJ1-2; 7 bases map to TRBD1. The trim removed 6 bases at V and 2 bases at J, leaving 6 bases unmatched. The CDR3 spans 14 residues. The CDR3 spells CASRETGANYGYTF. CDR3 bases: TGTGCCAGCAGGGAAACAGGGGCCAACTATGGCTACACCTTC.

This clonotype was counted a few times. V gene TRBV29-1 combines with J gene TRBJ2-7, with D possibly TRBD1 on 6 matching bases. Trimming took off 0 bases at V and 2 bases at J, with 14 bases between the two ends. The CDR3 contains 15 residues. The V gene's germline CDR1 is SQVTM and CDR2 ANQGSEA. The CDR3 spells CSVEDRGTLTYEQYF. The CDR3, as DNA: TGCAGCGTTGAAGATCGAGGGACACTCACCTACGAGCAGTACTTC.

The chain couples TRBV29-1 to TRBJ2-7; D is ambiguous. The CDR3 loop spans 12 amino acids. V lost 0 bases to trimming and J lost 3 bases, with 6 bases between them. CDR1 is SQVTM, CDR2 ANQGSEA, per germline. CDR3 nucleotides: TGCAGCGTTGAAGATCTGAGCTACGAGCAGTACTTC. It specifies CSVEDLSYEQYF.

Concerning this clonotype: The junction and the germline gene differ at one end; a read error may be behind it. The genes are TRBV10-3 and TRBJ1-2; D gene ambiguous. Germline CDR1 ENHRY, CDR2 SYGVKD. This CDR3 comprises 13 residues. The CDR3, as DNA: TGTGCCAGCAGTGATCGGAGTAACTATGGCTACACCTTC. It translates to CASSDRSNYGYTF.

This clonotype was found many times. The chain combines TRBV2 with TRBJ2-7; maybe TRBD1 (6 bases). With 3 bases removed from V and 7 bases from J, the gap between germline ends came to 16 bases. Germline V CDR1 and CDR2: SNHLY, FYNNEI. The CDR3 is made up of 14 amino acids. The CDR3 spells CASSEYRETGEQYF. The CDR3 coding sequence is TGTGCCAGCAGTGAGTACAGGGAGACGGGGGAGCAGTACTTC.

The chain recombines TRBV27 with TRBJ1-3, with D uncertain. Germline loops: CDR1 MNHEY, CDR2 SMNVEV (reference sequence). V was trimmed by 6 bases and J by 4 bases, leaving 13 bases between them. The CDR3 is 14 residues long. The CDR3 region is CASRSITNGNTIYF. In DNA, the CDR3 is TGTGCCAGCAGATCCATCACCAACGGAAACACCATATATTTT.

The CDR3 sequence is CASSFGTDTYEQYV. The CDR3 nucleotides are TGTGCCAGCAGCTTCGGGACAGATACCTACGAGCAGTACGTC. The gene calls are TRBV5-4 and TRBJ2-7; TRBD1 matches at 7 bases. Germline loops: CDR1 SGHNT, CDR2 YYREEE (reference sequence). The V and J ends lost 2 bases and 2 bases, in that order; junction bases with no gene match: 4. This CDR3 is built from 14 residues.

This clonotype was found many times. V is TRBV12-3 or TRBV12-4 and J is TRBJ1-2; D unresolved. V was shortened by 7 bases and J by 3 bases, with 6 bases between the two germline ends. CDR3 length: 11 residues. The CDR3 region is CASTRDYGYTF. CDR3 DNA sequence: TGTGCCAGCACGAGGGACTATGGCTACACCTTC.

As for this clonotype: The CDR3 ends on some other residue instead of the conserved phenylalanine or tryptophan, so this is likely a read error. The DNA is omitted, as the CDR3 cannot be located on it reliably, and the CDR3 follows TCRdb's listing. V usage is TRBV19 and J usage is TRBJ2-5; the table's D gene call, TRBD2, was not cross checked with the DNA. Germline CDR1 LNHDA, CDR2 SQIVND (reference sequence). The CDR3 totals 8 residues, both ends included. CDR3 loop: CASSIGAG.

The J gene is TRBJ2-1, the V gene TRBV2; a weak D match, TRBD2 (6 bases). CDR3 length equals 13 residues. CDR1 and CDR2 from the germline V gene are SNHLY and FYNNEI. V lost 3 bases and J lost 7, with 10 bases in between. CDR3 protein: CASSDRRENEQFF. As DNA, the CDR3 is TGTGCCAGCAGTGACCGACGGGAGAATGAGCAGTTCTTC.

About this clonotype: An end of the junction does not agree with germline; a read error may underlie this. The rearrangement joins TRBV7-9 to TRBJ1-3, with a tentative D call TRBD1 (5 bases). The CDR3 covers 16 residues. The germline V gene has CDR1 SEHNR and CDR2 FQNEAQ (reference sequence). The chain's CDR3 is CASRPHLTASGNTVYF. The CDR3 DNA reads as TGTGCCAGCAGACCCCACTTGACAGCATCTGGAAACACCGTATATTTT. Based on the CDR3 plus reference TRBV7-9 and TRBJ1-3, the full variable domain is DTGVSQNPRHKITKRGQNVTFRCDPISEHNRLYWYRQTLGQGPEFLTYFQNEAQLEKSRLLSDRFSAERPKGSFSTLEIQRTEQGDSAMYLCASRPHLTASGNTVYFGEGSWLTVV.

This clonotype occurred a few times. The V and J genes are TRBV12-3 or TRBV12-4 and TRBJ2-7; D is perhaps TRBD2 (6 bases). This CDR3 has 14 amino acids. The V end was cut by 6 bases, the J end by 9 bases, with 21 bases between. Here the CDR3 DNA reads TGTGCCAGCAGCCAAGATTCCAGGGAGGCGGTGCAGTACTTC. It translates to CASSQDSREAVQYF.

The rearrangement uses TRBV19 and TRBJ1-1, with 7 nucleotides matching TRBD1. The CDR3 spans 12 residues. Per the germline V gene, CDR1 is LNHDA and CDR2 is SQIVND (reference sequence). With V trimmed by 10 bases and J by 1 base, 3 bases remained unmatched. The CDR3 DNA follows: TGTGCCATTCAGGGGGGGAACACTGAAGCTTTCTTT. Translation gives CAIQGGNTEAFF.

The CDR3 DNA reads TGTGCCAGCAGCTTAGGATCGAGGACTAGCGGGGAGCTGTTTTTT. It codes for CASSLGSRTSGELFF. This chain links TRBV7-3 with TRBJ2-2; 7 bases fit TRBD2. Germline CDR1 reads SGHTA; CDR2 reads FQGTGA. The length of the CDR3 is 15 residues. The V segment lost 2 bases and the J segment 7 bases; nucleotides outside the gene matches: 7.

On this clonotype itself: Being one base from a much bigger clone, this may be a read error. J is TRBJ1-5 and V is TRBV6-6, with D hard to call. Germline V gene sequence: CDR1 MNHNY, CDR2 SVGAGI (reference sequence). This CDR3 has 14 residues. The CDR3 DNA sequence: TGTGCCAGCAGTGAGAGGCAGTCCAATCAGCCCCGGCATTTT. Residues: CASSERQSNQPRHF.

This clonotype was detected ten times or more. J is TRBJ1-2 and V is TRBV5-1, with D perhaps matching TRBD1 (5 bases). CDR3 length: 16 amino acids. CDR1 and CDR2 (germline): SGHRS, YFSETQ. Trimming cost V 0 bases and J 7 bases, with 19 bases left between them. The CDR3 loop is CASSLEVGVGAAGYTF. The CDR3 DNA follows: TGCGCCAGCAGCTTGGAGGTGGGGGTAGGGGCGGCTGGCTACACCTTC. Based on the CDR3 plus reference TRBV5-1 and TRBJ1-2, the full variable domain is KAGVTQTPRYLIKTRGQQVTLSCSPISGHRSVSWYQQTPGQGLQFLFEYFSETQRNKGNFPGRFSGRQFSNSRSEMNVSTLELGDSALYLCASSLEVGVGAAGYTFGSGTRLTVV.

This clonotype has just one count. CDR3 in amino acids: CASASSGLAPLHF. The DNA for the CDR3 is TGTGCCAGCGCCTCATCCGGACTTGCACCCCTCCACTTT. V is TRBV11-3 and J is TRBJ1-6; D gene uncertain. Per germline, CDR1 SGHNT and CDR2 YENEEA. CDR3 length: 13 amino acids. V was clipped by 8 bases and J by 11 bases, with 16 bases between them. Full variable domain (outside the CDR3, taken from reference TRBV11-3 and TRBJ1-6): EAGVVQSPRYKIIEKKQPVAFWCNPISGHNTLYWYLQNLGQGPELLIRYENEEAVDDSQLPKDRFSAERLKGVDSTLKIQPAELGDSAVYLCASASSGLAPLHFGNGTRLTVT.

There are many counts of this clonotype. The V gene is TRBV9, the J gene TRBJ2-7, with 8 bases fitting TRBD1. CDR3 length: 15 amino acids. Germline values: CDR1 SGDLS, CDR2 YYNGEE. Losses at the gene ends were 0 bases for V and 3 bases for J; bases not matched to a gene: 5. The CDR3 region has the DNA TGTGCCAGCAGCGTAGGGGCAGGGGGCGACTACGAGCAGTACTTC. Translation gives CASSVGAGGDYEQYF.

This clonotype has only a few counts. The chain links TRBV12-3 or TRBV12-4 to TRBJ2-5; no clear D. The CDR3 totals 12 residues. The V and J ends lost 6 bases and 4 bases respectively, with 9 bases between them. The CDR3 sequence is CASRSTRETQYF. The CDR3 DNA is TGTGCCAGCAGATCTACTCGAGAGACCCAGTACTTC.

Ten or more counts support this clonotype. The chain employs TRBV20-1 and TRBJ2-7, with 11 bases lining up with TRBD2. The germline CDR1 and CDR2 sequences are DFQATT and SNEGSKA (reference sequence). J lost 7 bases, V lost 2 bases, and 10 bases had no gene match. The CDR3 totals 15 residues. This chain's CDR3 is CSARMLASGRFEQYF. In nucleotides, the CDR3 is TGCAGTGCTAGAATGTTGGCTAGCGGGAGGTTTGAGCAGTACTTC.

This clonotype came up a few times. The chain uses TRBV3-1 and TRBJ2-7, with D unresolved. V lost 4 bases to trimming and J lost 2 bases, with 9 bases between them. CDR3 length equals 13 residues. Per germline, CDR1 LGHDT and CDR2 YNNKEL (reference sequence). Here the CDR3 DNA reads TGTGCCAGCAGCCCACTCCCAGCCTACGAGCAGTACTTC. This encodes CASSPLPAYEQYF.

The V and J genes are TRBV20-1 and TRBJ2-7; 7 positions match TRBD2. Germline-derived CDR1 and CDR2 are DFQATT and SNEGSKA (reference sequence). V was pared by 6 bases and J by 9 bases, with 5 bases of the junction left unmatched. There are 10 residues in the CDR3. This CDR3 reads CSAASGSQYF. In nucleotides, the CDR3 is TGCAGTGCGGCTAGCGGCTCGCAGTACTTC.

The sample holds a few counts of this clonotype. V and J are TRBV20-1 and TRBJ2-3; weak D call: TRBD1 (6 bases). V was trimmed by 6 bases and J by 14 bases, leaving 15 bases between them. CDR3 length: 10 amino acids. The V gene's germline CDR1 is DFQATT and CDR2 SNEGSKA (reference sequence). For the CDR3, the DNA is TGCAGTGCCCTGGGCCAGGGGCGGTATTTT. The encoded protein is CSALGQGRYF.

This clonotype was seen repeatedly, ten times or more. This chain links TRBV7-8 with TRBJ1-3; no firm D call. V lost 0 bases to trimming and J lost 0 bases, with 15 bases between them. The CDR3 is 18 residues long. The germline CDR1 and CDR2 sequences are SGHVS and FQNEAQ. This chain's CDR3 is CASSLAGGGLSSGNTIYF. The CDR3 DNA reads TGTGCCAGCAGCTTAGCTGGCGGTGGTCTTAGCTCTGGAAACACCATATATTTT.

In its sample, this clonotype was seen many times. The CDR3 is CASRNDRVGNSPLHF. In DNA form, the CDR3 reads TGTGCCAGCAGGAACGACAGGGTCGGTAATTCACCCCTCCACTTT. This sequence joins TRBV2 and TRBJ1-6; TRBD1 matches at 7 bases. CDR3 length: 15 amino acids. With V trimmed by 6 bases and J by 6 bases, 8 bases remained unmatched. Germline V gene lookup returns CDR1 SNHLY and CDR2 FYNNEI.

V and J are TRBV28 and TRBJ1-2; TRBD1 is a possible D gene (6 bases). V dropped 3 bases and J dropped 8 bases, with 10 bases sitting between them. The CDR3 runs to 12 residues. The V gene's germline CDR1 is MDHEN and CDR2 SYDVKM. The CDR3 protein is CASSFGGQGYTF. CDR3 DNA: TGTGCCAGCAGTTTTGGGGGGCAAGGCTACACCTTC.

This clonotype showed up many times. The CDR3 sequence: CATAGTSTPYEQYF. DNA of the CDR3: TGTGCCACAGCCGGGACGTCGACTCCCTACGAGCAGTACTTC. The chain couples TRBV24-1 to TRBJ2-7; D could derive from TRBD1 or TRBD2 (5 bases each). There are 14 residues in the CDR3. In germline, CDR1 is KGHDR, CDR2 SFDVKD. Trimming removed 10 bases at V and 2 bases at J, with 17 bases between.

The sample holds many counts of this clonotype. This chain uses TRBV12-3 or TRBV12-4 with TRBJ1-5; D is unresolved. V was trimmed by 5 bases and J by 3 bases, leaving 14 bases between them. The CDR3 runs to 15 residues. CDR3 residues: CASSGLTDPNQPQHF. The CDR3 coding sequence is TGTGCCAGCAGTGGACTGACGGACCCCAATCAGCCCCAGCATTTT.